Presented here are 5 T cell receptor beta chains from one specimen sequenced in a study of molecular identifiers for immune sequencing clone quantification. TCRdb re-called the PCR reads with MiXCR, one entry per CDR3 protein. This sample has around 40,000 distinct CDR3 sequences; 15% to 20% occur once, and the top ten carry approximately 1.1%. The sequenced sample consisted of naive CD8+ T cells from blood, with Jurkat cell RNA spiked in. Subset defined: FACS-sorted CD8+CD4-CCR7+CD45RA+ naive T cells. These receptors all come from a human donor in good health. Some libraries in this study had Jurkat cell RNA spiked in.

This clonotype has at least ten counts. This chain joins TRBV27 and TRBJ1-5; a possible D gene is TRBD1 (5 bases). The germline gives CDR1 MNHEY, CDR2 SMNVEV (reference sequence). This CDR3 comprises 14 residues. The V and J ends lost 2 bases and 6 bases respectively, with 11 bases between them. The CDR3 loop is CASSLEGAGQPQHF. CDR3 in DNA: TGTGCCAGCAGTTTAGAAGGGGCAGGTCAGCCCCAGCATTTT.

There are many counts of this clonotype. This chain joins TRBV29-1 and TRBJ2-3, with 10 bases matching TRBD2. This CDR3 is 14 amino acids long. Germline loops: CDR1 SQVTM, CDR2 ANQGSEA. With 6 bases clipped from V and 2 bases from J, the junction kept 5 bases outside the gene matches. The CDR3 loop reads CSVNGLAATDTQYF. The CDR3 region has the DNA TGCAGCGTGAATGGACTAGCGGCCACAGATACGCAGTATTTT.

This clonotype was detected a few times. This chain links TRBV7-9 with TRBJ1-2; TRBD1 is a possible D gene (5 bases). Germline CDR1 reads SEHNR; CDR2 reads FQNEAQ (reference sequence). The CDR3 runs to 13 residues. V lost 4 bases and J 2 bases, leaving 8 bases between the germline ends. The CDR3 region is CASSSGRNYGYTF. The CDR3 coding sequence is TGTGCCAGCAGCTCGGGACGGAACTATGGCTACACCTTC.

The chain couples TRBV15 to TRBJ1-2, with D uncertain. The CDR3 spans 13 residues. The V and J ends lost 4 bases and 5 bases respectively, with 11 bases between them. The germline V gene encodes CDR1 LNHNV and CDR2 YYDKDF (reference sequence). This CDR3 reads CATSTRTAYGYTF. DNA for the CDR3: TGTGCCACCAGCACTCGGACCGCGTATGGCTACACCTTC. Full variable domain (rest looked up from reference TRBV15 and TRBJ1-2): DAMVIQNPRYQVTQFGKPVTLSCSQTLNHNVMYWYQQKSSQAPKLLFHYYDKDFNNEADTPDNFQSRRPNTSFCFLDIRSPGLGDTAMYLCATSTRTAYGYTFGSGTRLTVV.

This clonotype was observed many times. V usage is TRBV7-9 and J usage is TRBJ2-2; D assignment may be TRBD1 or TRBD2 (5 bases each). Looked up from germline, CDR1 is SEHNR and CDR2 is FQNEAQ (reference sequence). Trimming shortened V by 4 bases and J by 4 bases, and 13 bases separated the two germline ends. The CDR3 extends over 15 amino acids. The CDR3 DNA reads TGTGCCAGCAGCTACCGGGACGGATCCACCGGGGAGCTGTTTTTT. It codes for CASSYRDGSTGELFF.